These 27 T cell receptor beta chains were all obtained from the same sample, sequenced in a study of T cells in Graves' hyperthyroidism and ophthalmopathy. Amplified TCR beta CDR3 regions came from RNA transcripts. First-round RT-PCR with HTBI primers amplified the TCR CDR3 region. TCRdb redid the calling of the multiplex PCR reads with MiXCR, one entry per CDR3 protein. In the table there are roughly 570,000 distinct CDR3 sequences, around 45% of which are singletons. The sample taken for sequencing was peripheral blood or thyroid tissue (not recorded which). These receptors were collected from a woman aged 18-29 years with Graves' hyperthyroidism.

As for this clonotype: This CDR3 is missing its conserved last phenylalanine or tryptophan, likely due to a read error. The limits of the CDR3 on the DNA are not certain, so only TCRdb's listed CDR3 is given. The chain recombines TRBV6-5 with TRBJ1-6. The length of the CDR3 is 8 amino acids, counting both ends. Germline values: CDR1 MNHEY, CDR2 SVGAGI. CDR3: CASSYSET.

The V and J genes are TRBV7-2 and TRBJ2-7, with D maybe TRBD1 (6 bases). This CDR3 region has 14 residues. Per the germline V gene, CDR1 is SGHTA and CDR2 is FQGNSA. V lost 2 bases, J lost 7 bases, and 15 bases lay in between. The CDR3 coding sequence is TGTGCCAGCAGCTTACAACAGGGTTCCAATGAGCAGTACTTC. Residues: CASSLQQGSNEQYF.

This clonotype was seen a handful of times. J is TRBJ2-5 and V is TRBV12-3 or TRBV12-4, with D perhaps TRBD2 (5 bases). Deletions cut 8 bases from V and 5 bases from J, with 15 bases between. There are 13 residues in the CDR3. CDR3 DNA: TGTGCCAGCTCCCTTAGGGAGATCGAGACCCAGTACTTC. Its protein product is CASSLREIETQYF.

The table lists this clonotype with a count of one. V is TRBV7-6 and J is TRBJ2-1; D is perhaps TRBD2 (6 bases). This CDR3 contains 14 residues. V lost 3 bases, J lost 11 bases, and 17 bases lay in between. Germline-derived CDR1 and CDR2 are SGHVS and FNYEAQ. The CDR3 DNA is TGTGCCAGCAGCTTGGACTACAACTTGGGACAGCAGTTCTTC. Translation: CASSLDYNLGQQFF.

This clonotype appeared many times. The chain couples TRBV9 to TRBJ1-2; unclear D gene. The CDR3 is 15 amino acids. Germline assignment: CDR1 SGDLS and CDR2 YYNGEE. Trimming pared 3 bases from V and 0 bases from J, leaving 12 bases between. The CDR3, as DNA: TGTGCCAGCAGCGCTAAACCCTCAGCTAACTATGGCTACACCTTC. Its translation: CASSAKPSANYGYTF.

CDR3 DNA: TGTGCCAGCAGCTTAGTTTCCCGGAGAAACAATGAGCAGTACTTC. The encoded protein is CASSLVSRRNNEQYF. The chain joins TRBV7-2 to TRBJ2-1; no firm D call. The tail of the sequence fits TRBJ2-7 better, so the J call may be wrong. The CDR3 extends over 15 amino acids. Germline V gene sequence: CDR1 SGHTA, CDR2 FQGNSA.

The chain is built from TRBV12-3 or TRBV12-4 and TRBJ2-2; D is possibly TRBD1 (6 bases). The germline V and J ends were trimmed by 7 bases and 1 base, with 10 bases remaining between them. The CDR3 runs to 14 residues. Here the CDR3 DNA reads TGTGCCAGCATCTTACAGGGGAACACCGGGGAGCTGTTTTTT. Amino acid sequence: CASILQGNTGELFF.

The DNA of the CDR3 is TGCAGTGCTAGGGGACAGGTGGAGGACAATGAGCAGTTCTTC. Translated: CSARGQVEDNEQFF. V is TRBV20-1 and J is TRBJ2-1; the match to TRBD1 covers 8 bases. Germline CDR1 is DFQATT and CDR2 is SNEGSKA (reference sequence). J lost 5 bases, V lost 3 bases, and 6 bases had no gene match. The CDR3 has 14 amino acids.

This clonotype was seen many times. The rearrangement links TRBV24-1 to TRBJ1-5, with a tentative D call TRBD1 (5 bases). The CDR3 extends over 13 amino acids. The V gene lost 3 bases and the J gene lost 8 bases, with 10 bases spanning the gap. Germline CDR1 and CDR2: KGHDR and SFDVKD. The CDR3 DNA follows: TGTGCCACCAGTGATGAGGGGTGGGAGCCCCAGCATTTT. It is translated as CATSDEGWEPQHF.

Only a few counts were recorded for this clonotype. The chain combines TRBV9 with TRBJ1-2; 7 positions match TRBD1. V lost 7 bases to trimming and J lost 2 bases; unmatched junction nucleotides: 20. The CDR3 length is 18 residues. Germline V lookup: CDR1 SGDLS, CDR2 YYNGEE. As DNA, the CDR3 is TGTGCCAGCTCACTCATGACGGTGACAGGGACAACCAACTATGGCTACACCTTC. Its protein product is CASSLMTVTGTTNYGYTF.

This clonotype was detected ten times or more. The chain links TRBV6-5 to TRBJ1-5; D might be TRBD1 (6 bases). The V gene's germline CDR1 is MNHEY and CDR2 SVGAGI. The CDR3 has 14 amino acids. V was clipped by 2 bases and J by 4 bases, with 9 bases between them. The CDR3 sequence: CASSYGTKNQPQHF. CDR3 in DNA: TGTGCCAGCAGTTACGGGACAAAGAATCAGCCCCAGCATTTT.

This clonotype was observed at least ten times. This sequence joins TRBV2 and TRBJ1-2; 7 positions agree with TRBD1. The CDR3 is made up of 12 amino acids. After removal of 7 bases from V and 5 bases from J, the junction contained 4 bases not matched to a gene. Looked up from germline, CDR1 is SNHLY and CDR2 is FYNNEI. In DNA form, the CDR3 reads TGTGCCAGCACCCCGACAGGGTATGGCTACACCTTC. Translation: CASTPTGYGYTF.

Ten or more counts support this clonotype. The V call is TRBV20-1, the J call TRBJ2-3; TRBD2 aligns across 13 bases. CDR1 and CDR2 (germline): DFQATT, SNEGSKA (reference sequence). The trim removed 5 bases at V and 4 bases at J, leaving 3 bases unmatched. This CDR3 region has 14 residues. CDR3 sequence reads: CSASTSGRPDTQYF. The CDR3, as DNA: TGCAGTGCTTCGACTAGCGGGAGGCCAGATACGCAGTATTTT.

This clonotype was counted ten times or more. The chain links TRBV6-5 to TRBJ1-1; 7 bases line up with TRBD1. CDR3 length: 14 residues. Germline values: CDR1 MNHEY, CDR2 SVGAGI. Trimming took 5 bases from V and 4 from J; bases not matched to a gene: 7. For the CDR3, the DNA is TGTGCCAGCAGTCTCCAGGGGGGGGTCACTGAAGCTTTCTTT. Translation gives CASSLQGGVTEAFF.

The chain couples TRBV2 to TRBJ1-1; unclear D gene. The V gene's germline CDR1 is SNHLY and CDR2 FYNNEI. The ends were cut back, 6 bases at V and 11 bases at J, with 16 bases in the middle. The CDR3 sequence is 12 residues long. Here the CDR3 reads CASRGGVAGAFF. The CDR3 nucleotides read TGTGCCAGCAGGGGCGGGGTCGCTGGGGCTTTCTTT.

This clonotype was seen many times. The CDR3 loop is CASSLPDALSYEQYF. The CDR3 nucleotides are TGTGCCAGCAGCTTGCCCGACGCGCTATCCTACGAGCAGTACTTC. The rearrangement joins TRBV5-6 to TRBJ2-7, with unresolved D. The CDR3 contains 15 residues. Germline V gene lookup returns CDR1 SGHDT and CDR2 YYEEEE. Trimming stripped 1 base from V and 1 base from J, with 12 bases between.

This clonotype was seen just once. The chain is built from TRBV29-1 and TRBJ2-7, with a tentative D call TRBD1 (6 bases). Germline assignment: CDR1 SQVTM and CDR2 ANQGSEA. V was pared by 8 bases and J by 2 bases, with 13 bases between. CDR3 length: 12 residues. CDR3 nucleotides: TGCAGCTTGGACAGCTATACCTACGAGCAGTACTTC. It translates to CSLDSYTYEQYF.

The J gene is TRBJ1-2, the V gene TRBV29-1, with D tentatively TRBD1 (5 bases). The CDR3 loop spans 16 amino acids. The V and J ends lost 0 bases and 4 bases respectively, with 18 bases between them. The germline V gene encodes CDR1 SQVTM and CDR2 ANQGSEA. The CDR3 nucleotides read TGCAGCGTTGAAGAGAGGACGGGCAGGGTGACCTATGGCTACACCTTC. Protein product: CSVEERTGRVTYGYTF.

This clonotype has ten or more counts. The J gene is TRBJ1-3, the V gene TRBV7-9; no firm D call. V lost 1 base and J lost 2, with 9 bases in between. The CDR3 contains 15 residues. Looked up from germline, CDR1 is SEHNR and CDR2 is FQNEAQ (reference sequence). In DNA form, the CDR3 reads TGTGCCAGCAGCTTAGTCGATAGGGCTGGAAACACCATATATTTT. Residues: CASSLVDRAGNTIYF.

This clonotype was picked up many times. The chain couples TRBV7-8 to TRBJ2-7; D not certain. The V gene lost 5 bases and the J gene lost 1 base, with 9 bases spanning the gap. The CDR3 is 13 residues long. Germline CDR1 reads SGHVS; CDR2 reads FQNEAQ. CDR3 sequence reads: CASSRDGSYEQYF. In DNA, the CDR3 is TGTGCCAGCAGCCGCGACGGTTCCTACGAGCAGTACTTC.

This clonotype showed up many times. The CDR3 spells CASSYNTGEAFF. In nucleotides, the CDR3 is TGTGCCAGCAGCTATAACACAGGTGAAGCTTTCTTT. The gene calls are TRBV7-9 and TRBJ1-1, with a tentative D call TRBD1 (5 bases). Germline V gene sequence: CDR1 SEHNR, CDR2 FQNEAQ (reference sequence). The CDR3 totals 12 residues. The germline V and J ends were trimmed by 4 bases and 7 bases, with 10 bases remaining between them.

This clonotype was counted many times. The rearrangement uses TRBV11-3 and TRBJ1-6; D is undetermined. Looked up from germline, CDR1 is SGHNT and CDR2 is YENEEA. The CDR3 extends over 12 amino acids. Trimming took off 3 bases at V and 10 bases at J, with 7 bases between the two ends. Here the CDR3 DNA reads TGTGCCAGCAGCTTCCCCCTCTCACCCCTCCACTTT. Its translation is CASSFPLSPLHF. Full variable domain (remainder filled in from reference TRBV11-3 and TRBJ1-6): EAGVVQSPRYKIIEKKQPVAFWCNPISGHNTLYWYLQNLGQGPELLIRYENEEAVDDSQLPKDRFSAERLKGVDSTLKIQPAELGDSAVYLCASSFPLSPLHFGNGTRLTVT.

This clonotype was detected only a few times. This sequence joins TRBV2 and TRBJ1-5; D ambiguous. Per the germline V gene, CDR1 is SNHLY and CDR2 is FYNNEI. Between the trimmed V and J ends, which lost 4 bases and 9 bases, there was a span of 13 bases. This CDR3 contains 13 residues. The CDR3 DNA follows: TGTGCCAGCAGTGGCCCTAGCGAACGGCCCCAGCATTTT. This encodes CASSGPSERPQHF. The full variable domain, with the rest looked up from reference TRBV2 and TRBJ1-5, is EPEVTQTPSHQVTQMGQEVILRCVPISNHLYFYWYRQILGQKVEFLVSFYNNEISEKSEIFDDQFSVERPDGSNFTLKIRSTKLEDSAMYFCASSGPSERPQHFGDGTRLSIL.

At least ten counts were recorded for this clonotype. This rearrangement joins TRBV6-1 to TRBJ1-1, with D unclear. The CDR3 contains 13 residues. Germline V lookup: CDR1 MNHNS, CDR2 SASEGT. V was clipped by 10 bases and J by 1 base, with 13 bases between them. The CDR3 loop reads CAITEHENTEAFF. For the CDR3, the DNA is TGTGCCATCACAGAACACGAGAACACTGAAGCTTTCTTT.

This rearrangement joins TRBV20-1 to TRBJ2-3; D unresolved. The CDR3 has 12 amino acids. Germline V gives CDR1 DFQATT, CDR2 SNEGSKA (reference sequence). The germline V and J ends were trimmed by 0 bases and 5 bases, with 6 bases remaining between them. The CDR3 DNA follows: TGCAGTGCTAGAGATCTTATAGATACGCAGTATTTT. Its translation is CSARDLIDTQYF.

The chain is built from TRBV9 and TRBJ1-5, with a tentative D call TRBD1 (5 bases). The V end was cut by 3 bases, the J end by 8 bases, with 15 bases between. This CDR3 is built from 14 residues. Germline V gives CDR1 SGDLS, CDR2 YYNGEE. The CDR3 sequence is CASSASGSSKPQHF. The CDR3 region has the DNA TGTGCCAGCAGCGCCTCAGGGTCCAGCAAGCCCCAGCATTTT. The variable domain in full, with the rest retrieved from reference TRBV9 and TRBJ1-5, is DSGVTQTPKHLITATGQRVTLRCSPRSGDLSVYWYQQSLDQGLQFLIQYYNGEERAKGNILERFSAQQFPDLHSELNLSSLELGDSALYFCASSASGSSKPQHFGDGTRLSIL.

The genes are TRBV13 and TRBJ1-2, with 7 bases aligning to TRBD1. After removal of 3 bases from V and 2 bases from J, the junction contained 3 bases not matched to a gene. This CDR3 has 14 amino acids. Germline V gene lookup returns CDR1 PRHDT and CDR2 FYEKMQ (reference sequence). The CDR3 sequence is CASSFQGVNYGYTF. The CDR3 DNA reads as TGTGCCAGCAGCTTCCAGGGGGTCAACTATGGCTACACCTTC.